This entry is about one TCR beta chain. As yet, its antigen is unknown. Everyone who donated was a healthy Caucasian. The data stem from a study of identical twins. Germline V gene lookup returns CDR1 ENHRY and CDR2 SYGVKD. Trimming left V 7 bases short and J 5 bases short, with 6 bases between. The CDR3 length is 11 residues. Overall study results and limits: Within cord blood, abundant beta clonotypes carried fewer insertions, but memory repertoires showed no such trend.

Unique molecular identifiers were in the cDNA, with template-switch universal primer binding. In TCRdb, the 5' RACE reads were re-called with MiXCR into one record per CDR3 protein. The data show around 650,000 distinct CDR3 sequences, around 7.4% seen once. These data also formed part of another study, on yellow fever vaccine responses in identical twins. That work adds: Twins' vaccine T cell response reportedly gave the appearance of partial convergence and partial personalization.

Sequenced sample: PBMCs. V usage is TRBV10-3 and J usage is TRBJ2-1; D is ambiguous. The sequence came from a woman under 30 in good health. The CDR3 loop reads CAITFDNEQFF. The CDR3, as DNA: TGTGCCATCACCTTTGACAATGAGCAGTTCTTC.